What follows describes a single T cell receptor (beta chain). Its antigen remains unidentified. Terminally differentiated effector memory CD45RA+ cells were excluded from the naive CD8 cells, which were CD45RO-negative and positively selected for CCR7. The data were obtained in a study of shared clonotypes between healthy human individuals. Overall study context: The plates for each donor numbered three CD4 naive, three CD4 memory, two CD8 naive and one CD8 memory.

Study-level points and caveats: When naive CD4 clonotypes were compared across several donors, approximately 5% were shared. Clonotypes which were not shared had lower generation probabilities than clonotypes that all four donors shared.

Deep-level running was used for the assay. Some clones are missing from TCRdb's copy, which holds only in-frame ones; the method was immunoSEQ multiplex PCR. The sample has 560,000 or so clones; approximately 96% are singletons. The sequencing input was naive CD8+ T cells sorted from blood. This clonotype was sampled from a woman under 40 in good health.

DNA of the CDR3: TGTGCCAGCGAGCGGGACTCCTACAATGAGCAGTTCTTC. Residues: CASERDSYNEQFF. The chain carries TRBV7-9 and TRBJ2-1, with TRBD2 matching over 7 bases. Per the germline V gene, CDR1 is SEHNR and CDR2 is FQNEAQ (reference sequence). The CDR3 is made up of 13 amino acids. Trimming cost V 8 bases and J 0 bases; bases outside gene matches: 1.